This T cell receptor beta chain appears in the sequencing data of a study of blood T cell repertoires in COVID-19. In its sample, this clone was seen once. Sequenced by immunoSEQ multiplex PCR; TCRdb stores in-frame clones only, minus some. The data hold over 400,000 clones, with less than 90% observed a single time. The V and J ends lost 1 base and 3 bases respectively, with 13 bases between them. The CDR3 runs to 16 residues. CDR1 LNHDA and CDR2 SQIVND come from the germline V gene (reference sequence). Living in about two dozen US areas, the participants were between roughly 18 and 89 years of age. Cohorts were based on clinical histories the participants reported.

V and J are TRBV19 and TRBJ1-5; D may be TRBD1 (6 bases). The TCR comes from a woman aged 60-75 years who had recovered from COVID-19. Material for sequencing was PBMCs or T cells enriched from blood (not recorded which). The chain's CDR3 is CASSIGGRGFNQPQHF. In nucleotides, the CDR3 is TGTGCCAGTAGTATAGGAGGCAGGGGATTCAATCAGCCCCAGCATTTT.